The 11 T cell receptor beta chains presented below share a single source sample, sequenced in a study of blood T cell repertoires in COVID-19. Sequencing was performed with immunoSEQ multiplex PCR; in TCRdb, only in-frame clones are kept and a portion is missing. In the table there are 300,000 to 400,000 clones, more than 85% of which are singletons. Sequenced sample: PBMCs or T cells enriched from blood (not recorded which). These TCRs come from a woman younger than 45 who had recovered from COVID-19.

V usage is TRBV11-2 and J usage is TRBJ1-1; D is possibly TRBD1 (5 bases). Germline CDR1 and CDR2: SGHAT and FQNNGV. The V gene lost 3 bases and the J gene lost 7 bases, with 9 bases spanning the gap. The CDR3 length is 12 residues. Here the CDR3 DNA reads TGTGCCAGCAGCTTGCGGGACGGTGAAGCTTTCTTT. Its protein is CASSLRDGEAFF.

The chain employs TRBV11-2 and TRBJ1-5, with TRBD1 matching 9 bases. This CDR3 has 15 amino acids. Germline V gene lookup returns CDR1 SGHAT and CDR2 FQNNGV. J was trimmed by 3 bases and V by 5 bases; bases with no gene match: 5. The chain's CDR3 is CASSQGTGTNQPQHF. The CDR3 region has the DNA TGTGCCAGCAGCCAGGGGACAGGGACCAATCAGCCCCAGCATTTT. Looking up the rest from reference TRBV11-2 and TRBJ1-5 gives the full variable domain: EAGVAQSPRYKIIEKRQSVAFWCNPISGHATLYWYQQILGQGPKLLIQFQNNGVVDDSQLPKDRFSAERLKGVDSTLKIQPAKLEDSAVYLCASSQGTGTNQPQHFGDGTRLSIL.

The chain recombines TRBV7-9 with TRBJ1-1; 7 nucleotides agree with TRBD1. There are 15 residues in the CDR3. After removal of 5 bases from V and 5 bases from J, the junction contained 11 bases not matched to a gene. The germline V gene has CDR1 SEHNR and CDR2 FQNEAQ (reference sequence). For the CDR3, the DNA is TGTGCCAGCAGCCCCCAGGGGGGCGTGGAGACTGAAGCTTTCTTT. This encodes CASSPQGGVETEAFF.

CDR3 nucleotides: TGTGCCAGCAGTTATAAGGGGGTCAATGAGCAGTTCTTC. It yields the protein CASSYKGVNEQFF. The chain links TRBV6-5 to TRBJ2-1; possible D gene TRBD1, 6 bases. Germline V gene data show CDR1 as MNHEY and CDR2 as SVGAGI. Deletions cut 3 bases from V and 6 bases from J, with 9 bases between. The CDR3 sequence is 13 residues long.

The chain recombines TRBV28 with TRBJ1-2; 9 positions match TRBD1. CDR3 length equals 16 residues. J gave up 3 bases and V 4 bases, and 9 bases lay outside the gene matches. Per the germline V gene, CDR1 is MDHEN and CDR2 is SYDVKM. The CDR3 coding sequence is TGTGCCAGCAGTTCCTTAACAGGGGGCCGGGACTATGGCTACACCTTC. Residues: CASSSLTGGRDYGYTF.

This chain uses TRBV7-9 with TRBJ1-2; D perhaps matches TRBD1 (6 bases). With 1 base removed from V and 7 bases from J, the gap between germline ends came to 22 bases. CDR1 and CDR2 (germline): SEHNR, FQNEAQ (reference sequence). This CDR3 region has 17 residues. This CDR3 reads CASSLVETYGGLSGYTF. The CDR3 bases are TGTGCCAGCAGCTTAGTAGAGACGTACGGGGGGCTCAGTGGCTACACCTTC.

There are many counts of this clone. The rearrangement joins TRBV12-3 or TRBV12-4 to TRBJ1-3; 9 bases are shared with TRBD1. Losses at the gene ends were 6 bases for V and 8 bases for J; bases not matched to a gene: 5. This CDR3 comprises 13 residues. CDR3 residues: CASSKDRGDTIYF. CDR3 sequence (DNA): TGTGCCAGCAGCAAGGACAGGGGTGACACCATATATTTT.

The chain recombines TRBV28 with TRBJ1-2; 7 bases are shared with TRBD1. CDR3 size: 13 residues. V was pared by 2 bases and J by 5 bases, with 2 bases of the junction left unmatched. Germline assignment: CDR1 MDHEN and CDR2 SYDVKM. The CDR3 protein is CASSLGGQYGYTF. CDR3 in DNA: TGTGCCAGCAGTTTAGGGGGACAGTATGGCTACACCTTC.

The V gene is TRBV7-9, the J gene TRBJ2-1; D may be TRBD2 (6 bases). The V gene's germline CDR1 is SEHNR and CDR2 FQNEAQ (reference sequence). Trimming took off 5 bases at V and 5 bases at J, with 19 bases between the two ends. CDR3 length: 16 residues. The CDR3 region is CASSRDSLASNNEQFF. CDR3 DNA sequence: TGTGCCAGCAGCCGGGACTCTCTAGCGAGCAACAATGAGCAGTTCTTC.

The J gene is TRBJ2-2, the V gene TRBV4-1; D not certain. There are 18 residues in the CDR3. Germline values: CDR1 MGHRA, CDR2 YSYEKL. V was clipped by 2 bases and J by 4 bases, with 20 bases between them. The CDR3 nucleotides read TGCGCCAGCAGCCAATTCCAACCCTCCCGGTTGTCCACCGGGGAGCTGTTTTTT. Its translation is CASSQFQPSRLSTGELFF.

The J gene is TRBJ2-1, the V gene TRBV3-1 (or the pseudogene TRBV3-2); D unresolved. Deletions cut 1 base from V and 15 bases from J, with 13 bases between. The CDR3 contains 12 residues. In germline, CDR1 is LGHDT, CDR2 YNNKEL (reference sequence). CDR3 DNA sequence: TGTGCCAGCAGCCAAGGTACTTCGAGATCGTTCTTC. Translating gives CASSQGTSRSFF.